The subject of this entry is one T cell receptor (beta chain). This specimen comes from a study of T cell changes during pregnancy in multiple sclerosis. Germline loops: CDR1 MNHEY, CDR2 SVGAGI. The V and J ends lost 6 bases and 0 bases respectively, with 8 bases between them. This CDR3 spans 13 amino acids. TCRdb's copy holds only in-frame clones and misses some; the assay was immunoSEQ multiplex PCR. This sample has around 33,000 clones, with over 80% found just once. V and J are TRBV6-5 and TRBJ1-2; D gene unclear. This sample comprised CD8+ T cells from peripheral blood mononuclear cells, obtained before pregnancy. This TCR came from a female donor with multiple sclerosis, enrolled in a pregnancy study. CDR3 bases: TGTGCCAGCAGCCTAGCTGCTAACTATGGCTACACCTTC. As protein: CASSLAANYGYTF.